The clone carrying this T cell receptor (beta chain) is labeled medium-sized. Its antigen remains unknown. These data are taken from a study of Graves' ophthalmopathy and Graves' hyperthyroidism. The study's findings and limits: Clonotypes were expanded in thyroid at above 0.001 frequency, and most also appeared in blood. In predicting ophthalmopathy progression, the model reached around 66% sensitivity and 72% to 85% specificity.

Establishment of the diagnosis relied upon clinical symptoms, serum thyroxine, TRAb, thyroid ultrasound and orbital computed tomography. Trimming left V 1 base short and J 8 bases short, with 12 bases between. Per the germline V gene, CDR1 is SGHRS and CDR2 is YFSETQ. The CDR3 consists of 13 residues. From RNA, the CDR3 regions of TCR beta chains were amplified and sequenced. Investigators did first-round RT-PCR with HTBI primers, then second-round multiplex PCR. Via MiXCR, TCRdb re-called the multiplex PCR reads, giving one row per CDR3 protein. Of some 39,000 distinct CDR3 sequences listed, around half were seen once; the top ten hold 26%.

The sequenced sample consisted of peripheral blood. This receptor was obtained from an adult woman with stable Graves' hyperthyroidism. The chain uses TRBV5-1 and TRBJ1-2; D not certain. The CDR3 DNA follows: TGCGCCAGCAGCTTGACCCAAGCTGAGGGCTACACCTTC. It encodes CASSLTQAEGYTF.